This TCR beta chain was sequenced for a study of response to subunit inactivated influenza vaccine. Study conclusions and caveats: The authors offered the suggestion that each seasonal influenza vaccination recruits few new T cells.

Points on this clonotype: Its specificity is unknown.

TCRdb ran MiXCR on the RT-PCR reads and lists one entry per CDR3 protein. This table holds about 700,000 distinct CDR3 sequences, 11% to 15% found once. In germline, CDR1 is SQVTM, CDR2 ANQGSEA. CDR3 length: 12 residues. The V end was cut by 7 bases, the J end by 7 bases, with 13 bases between. This sequence joins TRBV29-1 and TRBJ1-4; D not certain. The clonotype originates from a man over 45 who received an inactivated influenza vaccine. The sample consisted of PBMCs from blood, taken 14 to 15 days before vaccination. CDR3 in DNA: TGCAGCGCAGCGCAGGCAGGTGAAAAACTGTTTTTT. Its translation is CSAAQAGEKLFF. Full variable domain (remainder filled in from reference TRBV29-1 and TRBJ1-4): SAVISQKPSRDICQRGTSLTIQCQVDSQVTMMFWYRQQPGQSLTLIATANQGSEATYESGFVIDKFPISRPNLTFSTLTVSNMSPEDSSIYLCSAAQAGEKLFFGSGTQLSVL.